Below are 32 T cell receptor beta chains sequenced from a single sample in a study of early T cells in non-severe SARS-CoV-2 infection. TCRdb independently ran MiXCR on the 5' RACE reads; one entry per CDR3 protein. The sample consists of over 50,000 distinct CDR3 sequences, around 8% of them appearing once. Input material: whole blood. The receptors originated from an adult who was a healthcare worker with PCR-confirmed SARS-CoV-2 infection or an uninfected control (not recorded which).

This clonotype occurred a few times. The rearrangement links TRBV5-4 to TRBJ2-7; D uncertain. V lost 0 bases and J 2 bases, leaving 12 bases between the germline ends. There are 15 residues in the CDR3. CDR1 is SGHNT and CDR2 is YYREEE in the germline V gene (reference sequence). CDR3 sequence: CASSLESQLPYEQYF. Written as DNA, the CDR3 is TGTGCCAGCAGCTTGGAAAGTCAGCTCCCCTACGAGCAGTACTTC. Filled out from reference TRBV5-4 and TRBJ2-7, the complete variable domain reads ETGVTQSPTHLIKTRGQQVTLRCSSQSGHNTVSWYQQALGQGPQFIFQYYREEENGRGNFPPRFSGLQFPNYSSELNVNALELDDSALYLCASSLESQLPYEQYFGPGTRLTVT.

The rearrangement links TRBV28 to TRBJ1-5; D is undetermined. Trimming shortened V by 4 bases and J by 7 bases, and 11 bases separated the two germline ends. Looked up from germline, CDR1 is MDHEN and CDR2 is SYDVKM. CDR3 size: 13 residues. CDR3 sequence (DNA): TGTGCCAGCAGTTGGACCGGGAGCCAGCCCCAGCATTTT. Its translation is CASSWTGSQPQHF.

This clonotype was seen at least ten times. V is TRBV11-2 and J is TRBJ2-1; D is possibly TRBD1 (5 bases). CDR3 length equals 15 residues. Trimming left V 5 bases short and J 0 bases short, with 11 bases between. Germline loops: CDR1 SGHAT, CDR2 FQNNGV. The CDR3 DNA is TGTGCCAGCAGCGTCTCCGACAGCTCCTACAATGAGCAGTTCTTC. Its translation is CASSVSDSSYNEQFF.

The rearrangement joins TRBV28 to TRBJ1-2, with 9 bases matching TRBD1. Germline V CDR1 and CDR2: MDHEN, SYDVKM. The CDR3 is 15 amino acids. J was trimmed by 5 bases and V by 4 bases; bases with no gene match: 8. The CDR3 DNA is TGTGCCAGCAGTTCAACAGGGGGCAGACTTTATGGCTACACCTTC. Protein product: CASSSTGGRLYGYTF.

In its sample, this clonotype was seen a few times. The V call is TRBV7-2, the J call TRBJ2-4; D is unresolved. Germline V CDR1 and CDR2: SGHTA, FQGNSA. The CDR3 runs to 13 residues. V was clipped by 1 base and J by 11 bases, with 12 bases between them. The CDR3 sequence is CASSLEALGFQYF. CDR3 DNA sequence: TGTGCCAGCAGCTTAGAGGCCCTAGGCTTTCAGTACTTC.

This clonotype was picked up many times. V usage is TRBV7-3 and J usage is TRBJ1-1, with D perhaps TRBD1 (6 bases). This CDR3 has 15 residues. Trimming left V 4 bases short and J 0 bases short, with 12 bases between. The germline gives CDR1 SGHTA, CDR2 FQGTGA. The CDR3 protein is CASSSGQTMNTEAFF. The CDR3 DNA is TGTGCCAGCAGCTCCGGACAGACCATGAACACTGAAGCTTTCTTT. Using reference TRBV7-3 and TRBJ1-1 for the parts outside the CDR3, the full variable domain is GAGVSQTPSNKVTEKGKYVELRCDPISGHTALYWYRQSLGQGPEFLIYFQGTGAADDSGLPNDRFFAVRPEGSVSTLKIQRTERGDSAVYLCASSSGQTMNTEAFFGQGTRLTVV.

This clonotype turned up a few times. V usage is TRBV7-9 and J usage is TRBJ2-3; D might be TRBD1 (6 bases). With 0 bases removed from V and 6 bases from J, the gap between germline ends came to 16 bases. The germline V gene has CDR1 SEHNR and CDR2 FQNEAQ (reference sequence). The CDR3 runs to 16 residues. CDR3 in DNA: TGTGCCAGCAGCTTAGCGGGGGCTAGCAGATGGGATACGCAGTATTTT. Its protein is CASSLAGASRWDTQYF.

This chain connects TRBV5-4 to TRBJ2-3; no clear D. Trimming stripped 4 bases from V and 0 bases from J, with 9 bases between. There are 14 residues in the CDR3. The germline gives CDR1 SGHNT, CDR2 YYREEE (reference sequence). CDR3 in DNA: TGTGCCAGCAGCCAAGGGATTAGCACAGATACGCAGTATTTT. The encoded protein is CASSQGISTDTQYF.

V and J are TRBV5-1 and TRBJ2-7; possible D gene TRBD1, 5 bases. The CDR3 contains 14 residues. V lost 4 bases and J lost 2, with 13 bases in between. Looked up from germline, CDR1 is SGHRS and CDR2 is YFSETQ. The chain's CDR3 is CASSGTGSPYEQYF. The CDR3 bases are TGCGCCAGCAGCGGAACAGGATCCCCCTACGAGCAGTACTTC.

This chain joins TRBV29-1 and TRBJ1-1, with unresolved D. Germline values: CDR1 SQVTM, CDR2 ANQGSEA. Trimming took 3 bases from V and 7 from J, leaving 15 bases between them. This CDR3 is 13 amino acids long. CDR3 sequence: CSVDSTQRREAFF. In DNA form, the CDR3 reads TGCAGCGTTGACTCTACCCAGCGGCGTGAAGCTTTCTTT. Variable domain in full (rest from reference TRBV29-1 and TRBJ1-1): SAVISQKPSRDICQRGTSLTIQCQVDSQVTMMFWYRQQPGQSLTLIATANQGSEATYESGFVIDKFPISRPNLTFSTLTVSNMSPEDSSIYLCSVDSTQRREAFFGQGTRLTVV.

This chain links TRBV11-2 with TRBJ2-1; D ambiguous. The germline V and J ends were trimmed by 3 bases and 10 bases, with 7 bases remaining between them. The CDR3 loop spans 11 amino acids. CDR1 SGHAT and CDR2 FQNNGV come from the germline V gene. CDR3 nucleotides: TGTGCCAGCAGCTTTAAGGAAGAGCAGTTCTTC. Its translation: CASSFKEEQFF.

This clonotype has a count of ten or more. The chain employs TRBV12-3 or TRBV12-4 and TRBJ1-2, with TRBD1 matching 11 bases. CDR3 length: 16 residues. Trimming at V came to 5 bases and at J to 2 bases, leaving 7 bases not matched to a gene. For the CDR3, the DNA is TGTGCCAGCAGTCTAGGGGGGACAGGGGGAAACTATGGCTACACCTTC. Protein sequence: CASSLGGTGGNYGYTF.

This clonotype was seen at least ten times. The genes are TRBV9 and TRBJ2-5, with 7 bases identical to TRBD2. CDR1 and CDR2 from the germline V gene are SGDLS and YYNGEE. The V segment lost 2 bases and the J segment 5 bases; nucleotides outside the gene matches: 6. This CDR3 is 14 amino acids long. CDR3 coding DNA: TGTGCCAGCAGCGTTTTGGGGGGGATGGAGACCCAGTACTTC. Translation gives CASSVLGGMETQYF.

In this sample, this clonotype turned up many times. The genes are TRBV6-5 and TRBJ1-2; the D gene is possibly TRBD1 (6 bases). The germline gives CDR1 MNHEY, CDR2 SVGAGI. The CDR3 has 13 residues. V lost 2 bases and J 3 bases, leaving 7 bases between the germline ends. The CDR3 loop reads CASSYRGYYGYTF. The CDR3 coding sequence is TGTGCCAGCAGTTACAGGGGGTACTATGGCTACACCTTC.

The chain carries TRBV6-4 and TRBJ2-6; a weak D match, TRBD1 (5 bases). The CDR3 runs to 16 residues. V lost 4 bases and J lost 2, with 12 bases in between. Germline CDR1 reads MRHNA; CDR2 reads SNTAGT. The CDR3 here is CASSAQGGPGANVLTF. CDR3 nucleotide sequence: TGTGCCAGCAGTGCTCAGGGCGGACCTGGGGCCAACGTCCTGACTTTC.

The rearrangement uses TRBV10-3 and TRBJ2-1; a weak D match, TRBD2 (6 bases). This CDR3 is built from 16 residues. CDR1 and CDR2 from the germline V gene are ENHRY and SYGVKD. Between the trimmed V and J ends, which lost 2 bases and 7 bases, there was a span of 18 bases. CDR3 coding DNA: TGTGCCATCAGTGAGATTAATCTCCAGGCGGGGAATGAGCAGTTCTTC. This encodes CAISEINLQAGNEQFF.

This clonotype was picked up many times. This chain joins TRBV20-1 and TRBJ2-7, with D possibly TRBD1 on 6 matching bases. The CDR3 is 12 residues long. Deletions cut 2 bases from V and 4 bases from J, with 9 bases between. In germline, CDR1 is DFQATT, CDR2 SNEGSKA (reference sequence). The CDR3 spells CSARPGVYEQYF. DNA of the CDR3: TGCAGTGCTAGACCAGGGGTTTACGAGCAGTACTTC.

This clonotype turned up a few times. V and J are TRBV7-9 and TRBJ2-3; D gene ambiguous. With 0 bases removed from V and 4 bases from J, the gap between germline ends came to 8 bases. Germline CDR1 and CDR2: SEHNR and FQNEAQ (reference sequence). This CDR3 has 14 amino acids. This CDR3 is CASSLAWVADTQYF. Written as DNA, the CDR3 is TGTGCCAGCAGCTTAGCATGGGTTGCAGATACGCAGTATTTT. Full variable domain (rest looked up from reference TRBV7-9 and TRBJ2-3): DTGVSQNPRHKITKRGQNVTFRCDPISEHNRLYWYRQTLGQGPEFLTYFQNEAQLEKSRLLSDRFSAERPKGSFSTLEIQRTEQGDSAMYLCASSLAWVADTQYFGPGTRLTVL.

This clonotype was found many times. V gene TRBV29-1 combines with J gene TRBJ2-7; 13 nucleotides match TRBD2. Germline loops: CDR1 SQVTM, CDR2 ANQGSEA. V lost 7 bases and J lost 3; bases outside the gene matches: 0. This CDR3 contains 12 residues. CDR3 sequence (DNA): TGCAGCGGGACTAGCGGGAGCTACGAGCAGTACTTC. Its translation is CSGTSGSYEQYF.

This clonotype was found many times. This sequence joins TRBV7-9 and TRBJ2-2; 7 bases align to TRBD2. The CDR3 consists of 15 residues. Per the germline V gene, CDR1 is SEHNR and CDR2 is FQNEAQ (reference sequence). The V and J ends lost 3 bases and 7 bases, in that order; junction bases with no gene match: 8. The CDR3 reads CASSFRSGDNGELFF. Here the CDR3 DNA reads TGTGCCAGCAGCTTCCGGAGCGGGGATAACGGGGAGCTGTTTTTT.

This clonotype appeared a few times. V and J are TRBV24-1 and TRBJ2-7; D unresolved. The length of the CDR3 is 13 residues. V was pared by 4 bases and J by 4 bases, with 10 bases between. Germline V lookup: CDR1 KGHDR, CDR2 SFDVKD. CDR3 DNA: TGTGCCACCAGTGACCTTGACGGGTACGAGCAGTACTTC. Protein sequence: CATSDLDGYEQYF.

This clonotype was seen a few times. CDR3 sequence reads: CATSRDRGQAHEQYF. Written as DNA, the CDR3 is TGTGCCACCAGCAGAGATCGGGGACAGGCGCACGAGCAGTACTTC. This sequence joins TRBV15 and TRBJ2-7; 8 bases are a match to TRBD1. The ends lost 0 bases at V and 5 bases at J; junction bases unmatched: 6. This CDR3 is built from 15 residues. Germline V gives CDR1 LNHNV, CDR2 YYDKDF (reference sequence).

The chain has TRBV12-3 or TRBV12-4 and TRBJ2-7; TRBD2 agrees at 7 bases. Trimming cost V 5 bases and J 7 bases; bases outside gene matches: 11. There are 14 residues in the CDR3. This chain's CDR3 is CASSHRDPGREQYF. The CDR3 DNA sequence: TGTGCCAGCAGTCACCGGGACCCCGGGAGGGAGCAGTACTTC.

This clonotype was found many times. This chain links TRBV29-1 with TRBJ1-1; 8 bases line up with TRBD1. With V trimmed by 3 bases and J by 3 bases, 3 bases remained unmatched. Germline V gene sequence: CDR1 SQVTM, CDR2 ANQGSEA. CDR3 size: 13 residues. The CDR3 sequence: CSVDRGQDTEAFF. The CDR3 region has the DNA TGCAGCGTTGACAGGGGGCAGGACACTGAAGCTTTCTTT.

In its sample, this clonotype was seen a few times. The chain combines TRBV7-9 with TRBJ2-1; no clear D. The germline V gene encodes CDR1 SEHNR and CDR2 FQNEAQ (reference sequence). The length of the CDR3 is 16 residues. Between the trimmed V and J ends, which lost 0 bases and 0 bases, there was a span of 9 bases. Here the CDR3 DNA reads TGTGCCAGCAGCTTAGCTACTCAGAGCTCCTACAATGAGCAGTTCTTC. This sequence encodes CASSLATQSSYNEQFF. Supplemented by reference TRBV7-9 and TRBJ2-1, the full variable domain reads DTGVSQNPRHKITKRGQNVTFRCDPISEHNRLYWYRQTLGQGPEFLTYFQNEAQLEKSRLLSDRFSAERPKGSFSTLEIQRTEQGDSAMYLCASSLATQSSYNEQFFGPGTRLTVL.

This clonotype appeared many times. CDR3 sequence (DNA): TGTGCCAGCAGCTTAACGGTTCAAGAGACCCAGTACTTC. It yields the protein CASSLTVQETQYF. The chain is built from TRBV7-2 and TRBJ2-5; no clear D gene. CDR1 and CDR2 (germline): SGHTA, FQGNSA. This CDR3 is 13 amino acids long. The V gene lost 2 bases and the J gene lost 2 bases, with 6 bases spanning the gap. The complete variable domain, with remaining parts taken from reference TRBV7-2 and TRBJ2-5, reads GAGVSQSPSNKVTEKGKDVELRCDPISGHTALYWYRQSLGQGLEFLIYFQGNSAPDKSGLPSDRFSAERTGGSVSTLTIQRTQQEDSAVYLCASSLTVQETQYFGPGTRLLVL.

This clonotype was detected ten times or more. One end of the junction varies from germline; a read error may be responsible. The chain combines TRBV7-7 with TRBJ2-3, with D perhaps being TRBD1 or TRBD2 (5 bases each). Germline CDR1 reads SSHAT; CDR2 reads FNYEAQ (reference sequence). The CDR3 is made up of 15 amino acids. CDR3 bases: TGTGCTAGCAGCTCGGGACCATCTAGCACAGATACGCAGTATTTT. Encoded protein: CASSSGPSSTDTQYF.

This clonotype was detected a few times. The genes are TRBV6-5 and TRBJ2-1; 7 bases line up with TRBD1. This CDR3 comprises 15 residues. Trimming took 2 bases from V and 3 from J; bases not matched to a gene: 4. Germline V gene lookup returns CDR1 MNHEY and CDR2 SVGAGI. CDR3 bases: TGTGCCAGCAGTTACGACAGGGCGGACTACAATGAGCAGTTCTTC. It yields the protein CASSYDRADYNEQFF.

This clonotype was observed at least ten times. J is TRBJ1-6 and V is TRBV5-1; D is ambiguous. CDR1 SGHRS and CDR2 YFSETQ come from the germline V gene. V was trimmed by 2 bases and J by 7 bases, leaving 10 bases between them. The CDR3 runs to 14 residues. CDR3 loop: CASSFFRANSPLHF. DNA of the CDR3: TGCGCCAGCAGCTTCTTCAGAGCCAATTCACCCCTCCACTTT.

This clonotype was seen only a few times. The chain has TRBV5-6 and TRBJ2-7, with D perhaps matching TRBD2 (6 bases). Trimming left V 8 bases short and J 7 bases short, with 16 bases between. The CDR3 is made up of 12 amino acids. CDR1 and CDR2 from the germline V gene are SGHDT and YYEEEE. The CDR3 protein is CASHFRGREQYF. CDR3 bases: TGTGCCAGTCACTTCCGAGGGAGGGAGCAGTACTTC.

There are many counts of this clonotype. As DNA, the CDR3 is TGTGCCAGCAGCTCAGGGACCTACAATGAGCAGTTCTTC. This sequence encodes CASSSGTYNEQFF. This chain connects TRBV7-3 to TRBJ2-1; perhaps TRBD1 as D (5 bases). The germline V gene has CDR1 SGHTA and CDR2 FQGTGA. Trimming removed 4 bases from V and 2 bases from J, with 6 bases in between. The CDR3 has 13 residues. The variable domain in full, with the rest retrieved from reference TRBV7-3 and TRBJ2-1, is GAGVSQTPSNKVTEKGKYVELRCDPISGHTALYWYRQSLGQGPEFLIYFQGTGAADDSGLPNDRFFAVRPEGSVSTLKIQRTERGDSAVYLCASSSGTYNEQFFGPGTRLTVL.

This clonotype was counted between two and nine times. The chain combines TRBV12-3 or TRBV12-4 with TRBJ2-7, with 10 bases matching TRBD1. The J segment lost 4 bases and the V segment lost 6 bases, leaving 6 bases of the junction unmatched. There are 14 residues in the CDR3. CDR3 sequence (DNA): TGTGCCAGCAGGGCGGGACAGGGGTCTTACGAGCAGTACTTC. Protein sequence: CASRAGQGSYEQYF.